This T cell receptor (beta chain) is from a study of blood T cell repertoires in COVID-19. Study as a whole: COVID-19 samples, acute and convalescent, were from the United States, Italy and Spain. In each case, the material was cDNA or gDNA derived from T cells, B-cell-depleted T cells, or PBMCs.

Germline CDR1 is SQVTM and CDR2 is ANQGSEA. CDR3 length equals 12 residues. Trimming left V 7 bases short and J 0 bases short, with 9 bases between. As processed by the authors: Cell counts per sample came from amplifying reference gene primers. Profiled with immunoSEQ multiplex PCR; TCRdb holds only in-frame clones, not every one. The V and J calls and the clone size are those of that table, but D and trimming were determined from the DNA. The table includes over 200,000 clones, 70% to 90% detected once. The sequence came from a woman aged 45-65 years with acute or convalescent COVID-19. Sequenced sample: peripheral blood. This rearrangement joins TRBV29-1 to TRBJ1-1, with a tentative D call TRBD1 (5 bases). The CDR3 protein is CSADRLNTEAFF. The CDR3 DNA sequence: TGCAGCGCAGACAGACTGAACACTGAAGCTTTCTTT.